Below, one T cell receptor beta chain is given with its context. A second roughly 6 to 12 cycle PCR used barcoded and J-beta primers. TCRdb re-called the 5' RACE reads with MiXCR, one entry per CDR3 protein. This table has over 600,000 distinct CDR3 sequences, around 21% appearing once. The data were taken from a study of blood T cells in healthy people across ages. This CDR3 is 16 amino acids long. J was trimmed by 1 base and V by 3 bases; bases with no gene match: 6. Germline-derived CDR1 and CDR2 are DFQATT and SNEGSKA (reference sequence). The sample taken for sequencing was blood. The TCR was taken from a man between 65 and 80 years old in good health. The gene calls are TRBV20-1 and TRBJ2-1; 10 nucleotides align to TRBD1. The CDR3 DNA reads TGCAGTGCTAGGGACAGGGGGAAGGGTTCCTACAATGAGCAGTTCTTC. It yields the protein CSARDRGKGSYNEQFF.